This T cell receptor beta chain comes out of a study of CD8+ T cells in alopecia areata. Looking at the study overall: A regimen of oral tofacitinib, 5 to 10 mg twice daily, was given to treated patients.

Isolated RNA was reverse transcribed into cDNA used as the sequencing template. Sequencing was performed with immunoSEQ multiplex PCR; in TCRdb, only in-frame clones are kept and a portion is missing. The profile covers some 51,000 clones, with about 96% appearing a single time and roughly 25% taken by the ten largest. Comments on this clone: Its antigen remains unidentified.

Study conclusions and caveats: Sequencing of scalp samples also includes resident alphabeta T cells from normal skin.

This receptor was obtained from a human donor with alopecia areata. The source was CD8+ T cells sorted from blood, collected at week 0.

The CDR3 DNA reads TGTGCCAGCAGTTGGGGACGGAACTCTGGAAACACCATATATTTT. As protein: CASSWGRNSGNTIYF. The J gene is TRBJ1-3, the V gene TRBV2; possible D gene TRBD1, 5 bases. There are 15 residues in the CDR3. Per the germline V gene, CDR1 is SNHLY and CDR2 is FYNNEI. Between the trimmed V and J ends, which lost 5 bases and 0 bases, there was a span of 11 bases.